Given below is one T cell receptor (beta chain) in context. As processed by the authors: Scientists estimated how many nucleated cells there were by amplifying reference gene primers. Repertoires were generated with immunoSEQ multiplex PCR, while TCRdb's copy carries only in-frame clones and drops some. The V and J calls and clone size were taken over from that table, and D and trimming were inferred from the DNA. This table holds roughly 16,000 clones, around three quarters found once. This CDR3 is built from 14 residues. V was clipped by 0 bases and J by 4 bases, with 7 bases between them. Germline lookup yields CDR1 LNHNV and CDR2 YYDKDF (reference sequence). This sample was taken from a study of blood T cell repertoires in COVID-19. Study as a whole: Material from acute and convalescent COVID-19 was sourced from the United States, Italy and Spain. PBMCs, B-cell-depleted T cells, or T cells were the source of the cDNA or gDNA that made up the material.

This receptor was identified in a man between 65 and 85 years old with active or convalescent COVID-19. The sequencing sample was made of peripheral blood. The chain has TRBV15 and TRBJ1-5, with D unclear. The CDR3 is CATSRDSGNQPQHF. CDR3 DNA: TGTGCCACCAGCAGAGATTCCGGGAATCAGCCCCAGCATTTT.